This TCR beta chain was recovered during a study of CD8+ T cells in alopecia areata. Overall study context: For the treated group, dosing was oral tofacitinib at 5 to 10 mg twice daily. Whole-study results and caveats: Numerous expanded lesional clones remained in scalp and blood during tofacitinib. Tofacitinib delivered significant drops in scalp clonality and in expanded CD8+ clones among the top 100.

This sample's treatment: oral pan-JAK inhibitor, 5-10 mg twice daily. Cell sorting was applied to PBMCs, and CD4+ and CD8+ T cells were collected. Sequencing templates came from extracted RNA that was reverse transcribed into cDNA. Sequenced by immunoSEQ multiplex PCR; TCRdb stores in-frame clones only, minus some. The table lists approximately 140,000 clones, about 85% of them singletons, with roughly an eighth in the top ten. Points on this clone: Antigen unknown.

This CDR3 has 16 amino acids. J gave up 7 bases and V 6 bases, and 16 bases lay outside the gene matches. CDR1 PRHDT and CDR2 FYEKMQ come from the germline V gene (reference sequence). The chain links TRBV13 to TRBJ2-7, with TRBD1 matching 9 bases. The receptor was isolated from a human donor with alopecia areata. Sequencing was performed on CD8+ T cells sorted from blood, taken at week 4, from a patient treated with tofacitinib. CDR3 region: CASSSVGQGLPQEQYF. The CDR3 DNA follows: TGTGCCAGCAGTTCCGTGGGACAGGGACTGCCCCAAGAGCAGTACTTC.